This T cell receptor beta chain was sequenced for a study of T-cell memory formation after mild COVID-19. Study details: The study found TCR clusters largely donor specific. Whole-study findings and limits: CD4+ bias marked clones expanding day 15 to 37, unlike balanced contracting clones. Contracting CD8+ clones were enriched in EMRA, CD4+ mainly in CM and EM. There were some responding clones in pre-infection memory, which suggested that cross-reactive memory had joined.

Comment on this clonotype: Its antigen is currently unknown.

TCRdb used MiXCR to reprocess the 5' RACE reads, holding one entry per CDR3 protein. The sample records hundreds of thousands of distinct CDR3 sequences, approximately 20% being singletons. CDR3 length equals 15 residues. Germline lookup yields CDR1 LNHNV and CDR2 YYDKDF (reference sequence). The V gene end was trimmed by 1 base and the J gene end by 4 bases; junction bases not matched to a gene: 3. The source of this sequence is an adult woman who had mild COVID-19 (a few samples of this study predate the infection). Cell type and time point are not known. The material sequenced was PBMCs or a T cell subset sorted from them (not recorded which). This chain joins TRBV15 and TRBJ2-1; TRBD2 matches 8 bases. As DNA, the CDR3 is TGTGCCACCAGCAGAGGTAGCGGGGTATACAATGAGCAGTTCTTC. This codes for CATSRGSGVYNEQFF.